This TCR beta chain appears in the sequencing data of a study of control samples from healthy donors and cancer patients. Germline CDR1 LNHNV, CDR2 YYDKDF (reference sequence). With 6 bases removed from V and 5 bases from J, the gap between germline ends came to 14 bases. The CDR3 spans 14 residues. The method was immunoSEQ multiplex PCR; TCRdb's version includes in-frame clones alone and lacks a portion of them. The sample lists some 210,000 clones, around 90% occurring once. This TCR derives from a man in his thirties or forties in good health. The rearrangement joins TRBV15 to TRBJ1-5; D is uncertain. The sequencing input was blood. The chain's CDR3 is CATRDTEVDQPQHF. The CDR3 DNA reads as TGTGCCACCAGGGATACAGAGGTTGATCAGCCCCAGCATTTT.